These 28 T cell receptor beta chains were all obtained from the same sample, sequenced in a study of CD8 T cells in ankylosing spondylitis. Study outcomes and limitations: A TCR beta motif of fewer than ten highly homologous variants seemed to mark ankylosing spondylitis blood.

These receptors have no identified antigens. TCRdb processed the 5' RACE reads anew with MiXCR; each CDR3 protein has one entry. The sample consists of 750,000 to 850,000 distinct CDR3 sequences, 12% of them appearing once. The sample taken for sequencing was blood, either unsorted or a sorted T cell fraction (not recorded which). These TCRs come from a male donor with ankylosing spondylitis.

This clonotype was observed a handful of times. The genes are TRBV5-6 and TRBJ2-7; 10 bases map to TRBD2. CDR3 length: 15 residues. Germline CDR1 SGHDT, CDR2 YYEEEE. The V segment lost 3 bases and the J segment 5 bases; nucleotides outside the gene matches: 8. CDR3 DNA sequence: TGTGCCAGCAGCTCTATTCTAGCGGGAGAGGACGAGCAGTACTTC. As protein: CASSSILAGEDEQYF.

This chain joins TRBV10-3 and TRBJ2-5; 8 positions match TRBD2. J lost 4 bases, V lost 5 bases, and 9 bases had no gene match. The germline V gene encodes CDR1 ENHRY and CDR2 SYGVKD. This CDR3 has 15 amino acids. CDR3 sequence reads: CAISKEAGGIETQYF. The CDR3 DNA is TGTGCCATCAGTAAAGAGGCGGGGGGAATAGAGACCCAGTACTTC.

This chain connects TRBV6-5 to TRBJ2-3, with 9 bases aligning to TRBD2. CDR3 length: 14 amino acids. The germline gives CDR1 MNHEY, CDR2 SVGAGI. Trimming cost V 9 bases and J 9 bases; bases outside gene matches: 13. The CDR3: CASKVTIAGGTQYF. CDR3 DNA sequence: TGTGCCAGTAAGGTTACTATTGCGGGGGGGACGCAGTATTTT.

In this sample, this clonotype turned up a few times. The chain has TRBV20-1 and TRBJ2-3; D perhaps matches TRBD1 (6 bases). Germline values: CDR1 DFQATT, CDR2 SNEGSKA (reference sequence). The V and J ends lost 3 bases and 0 bases respectively, with 13 bases between them. This CDR3 contains 15 residues. The CDR3 coding sequence is TGCAGTGCTAGTGGAGGACAGCTTAGCACAGATACGCAGTATTTT. This codes for CSASGGQLSTDTQYF.

Only a few counts were recorded for this clonotype. V gene TRBV20-1 combines with J gene TRBJ2-3; D uncertain. The CDR3 is made up of 13 amino acids. Germline CDR1 is DFQATT and CDR2 is SNEGSKA (reference sequence). Between the trimmed V and J ends, which lost 3 bases and 4 bases, there was a span of 11 bases. In nucleotides, the CDR3 is TGCAGTGCTAGCTGGCAGGCCGCAGATACGCAGTATTTT. Amino acid sequence: CSASWQAADTQYF.

This clonotype was seen just once. V and J are TRBV9 and TRBJ2-1; D is perhaps TRBD2 (6 bases). This CDR3 is 15 amino acids long. Germline CDR1 and CDR2: SGDLS and YYNGEE. V was trimmed by 0 bases and J by 7 bases, leaving 14 bases between them. The CDR3 loop is CASSVVSGSENEQFF. In DNA form, the CDR3 reads TGTGCCAGCAGCGTAGTTTCCGGGAGTGAGAATGAGCAGTTCTTC. Complete variable domain (other parts from reference TRBV9 and TRBJ2-1): DSGVTQTPKHLITATGQRVTLRCSPRSGDLSVYWYQQSLDQGLQFLIQYYNGEERAKGNILERFSAQQFPDLHSELNLSSLELGDSALYFCASSVVSGSENEQFFGPGTRLTVL.

The chain has TRBV7-9 and TRBJ2-3; 12 positions match TRBD2. From germline, CDR1 is SEHNR and CDR2 FQNEAQ (reference sequence). The J segment lost 5 bases and the V segment lost 2 bases, leaving 2 bases of the junction unmatched. This CDR3 comprises 15 residues. The CDR3 reads CASSLLAGGKDTQYF. The CDR3 nucleotides are TGTGCCAGCAGCTTACTAGCGGGGGGGAAAGATACGCAGTATTTT.

This clonotype was seen at least ten times. V and J are TRBV5-1 and TRBJ2-1; D gene unclear. The CDR3 has 13 residues. V was cut by 0 bases and J by 5 bases, with 6 bases left in between. CDR1 is SGHRS and CDR2 is YFSETQ in the germline V gene. CDR3 bases: TGCGCCAGCAGCTTGGAGGCAGACAATGAGCAGTTCTTC. Its translation: CASSLEADNEQFF.

The table lists this clonotype with many counts. The chain is built from TRBV7-2 and TRBJ2-2; D remains unclear. V lost 5 bases to trimming and J lost 5 bases, with 12 bases between them. Per germline, CDR1 SGHTA and CDR2 FQGNSA. The length of the CDR3 is 14 residues. The CDR3 sequence is CASSNYVRTGELFF. In nucleotides, the CDR3 is TGTGCCAGCAGCAACTACGTACGGACCGGGGAGCTGTTTTTT.

This clonotype was recorded at least ten times. The chain carries TRBV20-1 and TRBJ2-3; no reliable D call. Trimming took off 4 bases at V and 3 bases at J, with 17 bases between the two ends. Germline V lookup: CDR1 DFQATT, CDR2 SNEGSKA (reference sequence). The CDR3 loop spans 15 amino acids. In DNA form, the CDR3 reads TGCAGTGCTACCTGGACCCCCGAGGTGACAGATACGCAGTATTTT. Protein product: CSATWTPEVTDTQYF.

CDR3 sequence (DNA): TGTGCCAGCAGCCAACTTGGGGACTACCGAAACAAAGAGACCCAGTACTTC. This translates into CASSQLGDYRNKETQYF. The gene calls are TRBV14 and TRBJ2-5, with 7 bases aligning to TRBD2. V shed 2 bases and J 3 bases; nucleotides not matched to a gene: 12. Germline CDR1 reads SGHDN; CDR2 reads FVKESK. The CDR3 sequence is 17 residues long.

The chain employs TRBV24-1 and TRBJ2-6; TRBD1 matches 7 bases. V lost 9 bases, J lost 2 bases, and 3 bases stayed unmatched. The CDR3 runs 14 residues. Germline assignment: CDR1 KGHDR and CDR2 SFDVKD. Here the CDR3 DNA reads TGTGCCACCGCGCAGGGGGCTGGGGCCAACGTCCTGACTTTC. As protein: CATAQGAGANVLTF.

The chain has TRBV6-1 and TRBJ2-7, with D possibly TRBD2 on 5 matching bases. The CDR3 runs to 13 residues. Per the germline V gene, CDR1 is MNHNS and CDR2 is SASEGT. V was trimmed by 8 bases and J by 2 bases, leaving 13 bases between them. CDR3 loop: CASSRHGAYEQYF. The DNA for the CDR3 is TGTGCCAGCTCGAGACACGGGGCCTACGAGCAGTACTTC.

This clonotype was recorded a few times. The J gene is TRBJ2-5, the V gene TRBV6-1, with D maybe TRBD2 (6 bases). The CDR3 sequence is 14 residues long. Trimming cost V 8 bases and J 0 bases, with 13 bases left between them. CDR1 is MNHNS, CDR2 SASEGT, per germline. The CDR3 is CASGGKGNQETQYF. DNA for the CDR3: TGTGCCAGCGGGGGGAAGGGGAACCAAGAGACCCAGTACTTC.

The CDR3 protein is CASSSRTGRAEKLFF. The CDR3 DNA is TGTGCCAGCAGCTCCAGAACAGGGAGGGCTGAAAAACTGTTTTTT. The rearrangement joins TRBV7-9 to TRBJ1-4, with D perhaps matching TRBD1 (6 bases). V gave up 4 bases and J gave up 7 bases, with 16 bases separating them. Germline assignment: CDR1 SEHNR and CDR2 FQNEAQ (reference sequence). The CDR3 length is 15 residues.

At least ten counts were recorded for this clonotype. The chain carries TRBV20-1 and TRBJ2-2; 9 bases line up with TRBD1. The CDR3 totals 14 residues. V gave up 5 bases and J gave up 3 bases; unmatched junction bases: 4. Germline V lookup: CDR1 DFQATT, CDR2 SNEGSKA (reference sequence). CDR3 nucleotides: TGCAGTGCTGACCGGGACAGGGACACCGGGGAGCTGTTTTTT. Its translation is CSADRDRDTGELFF.

The chain joins TRBV7-2 to TRBJ1-1; 7 positions agree with TRBD1. V shed 3 bases and J 7 bases; nucleotides not matched to a gene: 11. CDR3 length equals 15 residues. Germline-derived CDR1 and CDR2 are SGHTA and FQGNSA. The CDR3 coding sequence is TGTGCCAGCAGCTTTAGGTTTACAGGGGAGGATGAAGCTTTCTTT. The encoded protein is CASSFRFTGEDEAFF. Based on the CDR3 plus reference TRBV7-2 and TRBJ1-1, the full variable domain is GAGVSQSPSNKVTEKGKDVELRCDPISGHTALYWYRQSLGQGLEFLIYFQGNSAPDKSGLPSDRFSAERTGGSVSTLTIQRTQQEDSAVYLCASSFRFTGEDEAFFGQGTRLTVV.

CDR3 sequence (DNA): TGCGCCAGCAGCCTCCCAGGGCGCACCGGGGAGCTGTTTTTT. Its protein product is CASSLPGRTGELFF. V and J are TRBV4-1 and TRBJ2-2; D may be TRBD1 (5 bases). The CDR3 spans 14 residues. Per germline, CDR1 MGHRA and CDR2 YSYEKL. V was trimmed by 4 bases and J by 4 bases, leaving 10 bases between them.

The chain couples TRBV6-5 to TRBJ1-5; D is uncertain. This CDR3 is built from 13 residues. CDR1 and CDR2 from the germline V gene are MNHEY and SVGAGI. Trimming took 0 bases from V and 6 from J, leaving 6 bases between them. The CDR3 DNA follows: TGTGCCAGCAGTTACTCAAATAGTCAGCCCCAGCATTTT. This sequence encodes CASSYSNSQPQHF.

The V and J genes are TRBV5-1 and TRBJ1-1; D is unresolved. There are 14 residues in the CDR3. CDR1 SGHRS and CDR2 YFSETQ come from the germline V gene. Trimming shortened V by 3 bases and J by 6 bases, and 15 bases separated the two germline ends. Written as DNA, the CDR3 is TGCGCCAGCAGCTCGGCCCCGGGGTCGCCTGAAGCTTTCTTT. Protein product: CASSSAPGSPEAFF.

This clonotype came up a few times. V usage is TRBV5-1 and J usage is TRBJ2-4; 12 nucleotides line up with TRBD2. V dropped 0 bases and J dropped 6; count of bases not matched to a gene: 4. This CDR3 is 16 amino acids long. Germline CDR1 and CDR2: SGHRS and YFSETQ. CDR3 amino acids: CASSLEASGGANIQYF. The CDR3 bases are TGCGCCAGCAGCTTGGAGGCTAGCGGGGGGGCAAACATTCAGTACTTC.

This clonotype was recorded at least ten times. This chain joins TRBV5-1 and TRBJ2-7; D gene ambiguous. This CDR3 has 14 residues. V gave up 2 bases and J gave up 3 bases, with 12 bases separating them. The V gene's germline CDR1 is SGHRS and CDR2 YFSETQ. The chain's CDR3 is CASSLYMQSYEQYF. The CDR3 DNA is TGCGCCAGCAGCTTATATATGCAAAGCTACGAGCAGTACTTC.

The rearrangement joins TRBV6-5 to TRBJ2-5; no clear D. V lost 0 bases and J lost 3, with 20 bases in between. The CDR3 is made up of 18 amino acids. CDR1 is MNHEY and CDR2 is SVGAGI in the germline V gene. CDR3 sequence: CASSYSTRYENHEETQYF. DNA of the CDR3: TGTGCCAGCAGTTACTCCACTCGATACGAGAACCATGAAGAGACCCAGTACTTC.

The rearrangement links TRBV7-9 to TRBJ1-4; a possible D gene is TRBD1 (5 bases). The CDR3 runs to 15 residues. The V gene lost 4 bases and the J gene lost 8 bases, with 17 bases spanning the gap. CDR1 is SEHNR, CDR2 FQNEAQ, per germline (reference sequence). The CDR3, as DNA: TGTGCCAGCAGCTCGGGGACGGGATGGGACGAAAAACTGTTTTTT. Residues: CASSSGTGWDEKLFF.

The chain uses TRBV6-2 or TRBV6-3 and TRBJ2-2; perhaps TRBD1 as D (7 bases). The CDR3 is 13 amino acids. CDR1 and CDR2 from the germline V gene are MNHEY and SVGEGT. Trimming stripped 7 bases from V and 4 bases from J, with 10 bases between. CDR3 DNA: TGTGCCAGCACCCAGGGGGGCACCGGGGAGCTGTTTTTT. Translating gives CASTQGGTGELFF.

In this sample, this clonotype turned up a few times. V gene TRBV20-1 combines with J gene TRBJ2-1, with no clear D. This CDR3 has 14 amino acids. V was cut by 5 bases and J by 0 bases, with 11 bases left in between. Germline V gene sequence: CDR1 DFQATT, CDR2 SNEGSKA (reference sequence). DNA of the CDR3: TGCAGTGCTCCGATCCTGGGCTCCTACAATGAGCAGTTCTTC. Translated: CSAPILGSYNEQFF.

The sample holds a few counts of this clonotype. This chain joins TRBV4-3 and TRBJ1-2, with 8 bases lining up with TRBD1. V dropped 4 bases and J dropped 4; count of bases not matched to a gene: 11. CDR1 and CDR2 (germline): LGHNA, YSLEER. The CDR3 is made up of 16 amino acids. CDR3 in amino acids: CASSLRRQGMSYGYTF. The CDR3, as DNA: TGCGCCAGCAGCCTCCGTAGACAGGGGATGAGCTATGGCTACACCTTC.

This clonotype was recorded a few times. This chain uses TRBV20-1 with TRBJ2-7; D remains ambiguous. CDR1 DFQATT and CDR2 SNEGSKA come from the germline V gene (reference sequence). V shed 7 bases and J shed 5 bases, with 12 bases lying between them. The CDR3 contains 11 residues. The CDR3 DNA follows: TGCAGTGTAGGCCTTGCCCACGAGCAGTACTTC. Its protein product is CSVGLAHEQYF.